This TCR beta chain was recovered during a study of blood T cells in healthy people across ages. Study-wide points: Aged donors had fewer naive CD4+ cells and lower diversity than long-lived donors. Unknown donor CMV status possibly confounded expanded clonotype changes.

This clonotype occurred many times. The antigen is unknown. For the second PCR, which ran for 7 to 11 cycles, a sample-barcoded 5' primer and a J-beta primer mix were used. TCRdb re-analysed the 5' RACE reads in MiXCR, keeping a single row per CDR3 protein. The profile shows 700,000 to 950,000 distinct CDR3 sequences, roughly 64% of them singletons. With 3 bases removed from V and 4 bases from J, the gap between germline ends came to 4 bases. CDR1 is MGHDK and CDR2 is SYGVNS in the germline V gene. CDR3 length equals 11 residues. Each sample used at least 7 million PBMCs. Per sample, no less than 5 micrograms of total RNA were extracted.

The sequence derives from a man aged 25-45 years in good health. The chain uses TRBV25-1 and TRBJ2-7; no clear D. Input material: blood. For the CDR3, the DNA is TGTGCCAGCAGTGACGGTTACGAGCAGTACTTC. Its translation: CASSDGYEQYF.